The T cell receptor beta chain under discussion was sequenced for a study of siplizumab effects on memory and regulatory T cells. Study-level findings and limits: Of the proliferating CD4+ or CD8+ clones, roughly 75-97% lacked a naive or memory phenotype that could be assigned.

Some clones are missing from TCRdb's copy, which holds only in-frame ones; the method was immunoSEQ multiplex PCR. This sample has 55,000 to 65,000 clones, with just over 95% found just once. For this clone: Its antigen is undetermined.

The clonotype originates from a human donor in good health. The specimen was naive CD8+ T cells sorted from blood.

The CDR3: CASSFGTGEQYF. The CDR3 region has the DNA TGTGCCAGCAGTTTCGGTACGGGCGAGCAGTACTTC. The V call is TRBV5-6, the J call TRBJ2-7; D remains unclear. V dropped 5 bases and J dropped 6 bases, with 12 bases sitting between them. The CDR3 is made up of 12 amino acids. CDR1 and CDR2 (germline): SGHDT, YYEEEE.